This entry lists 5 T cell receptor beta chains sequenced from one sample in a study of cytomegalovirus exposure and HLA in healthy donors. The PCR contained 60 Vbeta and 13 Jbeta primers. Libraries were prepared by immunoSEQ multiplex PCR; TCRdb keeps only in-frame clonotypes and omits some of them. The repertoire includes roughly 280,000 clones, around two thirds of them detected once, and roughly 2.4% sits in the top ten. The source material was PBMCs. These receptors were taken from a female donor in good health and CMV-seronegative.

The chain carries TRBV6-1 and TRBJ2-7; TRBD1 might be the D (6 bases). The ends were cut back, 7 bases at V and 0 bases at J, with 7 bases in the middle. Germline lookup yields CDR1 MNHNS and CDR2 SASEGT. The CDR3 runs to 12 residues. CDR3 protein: CASTRGSYEQYF. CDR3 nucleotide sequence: TGTGCCAGCACCAGGGGCTCCTACGAGCAGTACTTC.

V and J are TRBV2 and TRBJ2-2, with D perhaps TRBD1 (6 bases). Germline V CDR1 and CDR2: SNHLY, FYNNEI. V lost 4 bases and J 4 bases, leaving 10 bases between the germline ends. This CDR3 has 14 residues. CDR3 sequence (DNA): TGTGCCAGCAGTGTTACAGGGCCCACCGGGGAGCTGTTTTTT. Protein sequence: CASSVTGPTGELFF.

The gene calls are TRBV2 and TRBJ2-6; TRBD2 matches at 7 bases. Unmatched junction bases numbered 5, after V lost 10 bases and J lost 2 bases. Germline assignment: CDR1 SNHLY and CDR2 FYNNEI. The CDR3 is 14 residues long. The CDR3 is CATHRGAGANVLTF. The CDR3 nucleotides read TGTGCCACCCATCGGGGGGCTGGGGCCAACGTCCTGACTTTC.

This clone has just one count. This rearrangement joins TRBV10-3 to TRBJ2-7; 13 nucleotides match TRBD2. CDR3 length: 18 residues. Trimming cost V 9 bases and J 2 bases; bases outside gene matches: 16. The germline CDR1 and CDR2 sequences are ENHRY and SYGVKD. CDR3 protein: CAIGSKTGTSGTTYEQYF. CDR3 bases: TGTGCCATTGGCTCCAAGACCGGGACTAGCGGGACTACCTACGAGCAGTACTTC.

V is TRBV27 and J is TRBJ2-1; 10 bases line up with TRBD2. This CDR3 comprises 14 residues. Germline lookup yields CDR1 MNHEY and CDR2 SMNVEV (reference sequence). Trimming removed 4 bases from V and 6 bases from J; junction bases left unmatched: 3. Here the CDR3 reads CASSSSGRANEQFF. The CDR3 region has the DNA TGTGCCAGCAGTTCCAGCGGGAGGGCCAATGAGCAGTTCTTC.